Following are 13 T cell receptor beta chains from one sample sequenced in a study of cytomegalovirus exposure and HLA in healthy donors. Both 60 Vbeta primers and 13 Jbeta primers went into the PCR. Data came from immunoSEQ multiplex PCR; TCRdb stores just in-frame clones and leaves some out. Of around 150,000 clones listed, roughly 85% are singletons. The source material was PBMCs. The receptors originated from a man between 35 and 55 years old in good health and CMV-seropositive.

This chain uses TRBV7-6 with TRBJ2-2; 8 nucleotides line up with TRBD1. Germline CDR1 and CDR2: SGHVS and FNYEAQ. J was trimmed by 4 bases and V by 1 base; bases with no gene match: 5. The CDR3 runs 16 residues. In DNA form, the CDR3 reads TGTGCCAGCAGCTTAGAACAGGGGGGCCTCACCGGGGAGCTGTTTTTT. Translation gives CASSLEQGGLTGELFF.

The chain employs TRBV6-1 and TRBJ2-1; tentative D call: TRBD2 (6 bases). CDR3 size: 15 residues. V lost 8 bases, J lost 0 bases, and 14 bases lay in between. CDR1 is MNHNS and CDR2 is SASEGT in the germline V gene. The CDR3 DNA reads TGTGCCAGCGACCCTGGGGGGAGCTCCTACAATGAGCAGTTCTTC. Its protein is CASDPGGSSYNEQFF.

This clone was seen a few times. This CDR3 is also generated by other DNA sequences in the sample. The rearrangement joins TRBV4-1 to TRBJ1-5; D unresolved. V was clipped by 0 bases and J by 1 base, with 4 bases between them. The CDR3 is 14 residues long. CDR1 MGHRA and CDR2 YSYEKL come from the germline V gene. The CDR3 here is CASSQDRSNQPQHF. CDR3 in DNA: TGCGCCAGCAGCCAAGACAGGAGCAATCAGCCCCAGCATTTT.

The chain links TRBV7-2 to TRBJ1-1; no clear D gene. Germline V CDR1 and CDR2: SGHTA, FQGNSA. V lost 1 base, J lost 2 bases, and 5 bases lay in between. This CDR3 region has 13 residues. CDR3 amino acids: CASSLVKNTEAFF. For the CDR3, the DNA is TGTGCCAGCAGCTTAGTAAAAAACACTGAAGCTTTCTTT.

This clone has just one count. This chain links TRBV6-5 with TRBJ1-1, with D hard to call. V lost 6 bases to trimming and J lost 3 bases, with 11 bases between them. The CDR3 length is 13 residues. Germline values: CDR1 MNHEY, CDR2 SVGAGI. This CDR3 reads CASRALGYTEAFF. The CDR3, as DNA: TGTGCCAGCAGGGCACTAGGGTACACTGAAGCTTTCTTT.

This chain joins TRBV10-3 and TRBJ2-1, with 7 bases that match TRBD2. Germline assignment: CDR1 ENHRY and CDR2 SYGVKD. V gave up 11 bases and J gave up 6 bases; unmatched junction bases: 10. The CDR3 spans 13 residues. In DNA, the CDR3 is TGTGCCGGACGACGAGGGGAGGGCAATGAGCAGTTCTTC. This gives the protein CAGRRGEGNEQFF.

The V call is TRBV7-2, the J call TRBJ2-3; TRBD1 matches at 8 bases. With 0 bases clipped from V and 5 bases from J, the junction kept 10 bases outside the gene matches. This CDR3 has 17 amino acids. The germline gives CDR1 SGHTA, CDR2 FQGNSA. CDR3 nucleotide sequence: TGTGCCAGCAGCTTAGCGCTGGCAGGGGGCTCGCTAGATACGCAGTATTTT. Protein product: CASSLALAGGSLDTQYF.

The V and J genes are TRBV11-2 and TRBJ1-4; possible D gene TRBD1, 6 bases. Trimming stripped 0 bases from V and 7 bases from J, with 18 bases between. The CDR3 spans 17 residues. Germline V lookup: CDR1 SGHAT, CDR2 FQNNGV. In DNA form, the CDR3 reads TGTGCCAGCAGCTTAGAGGATCGTTCCTACAGGGCTGAAAAACTGTTTTTT. This translates into CASSLEDRSYRAEKLFF.

This clone was detected only once. The J gene is TRBJ1-2, the V gene TRBV2; D unresolved. From germline, CDR1 is SNHLY and CDR2 FYNNEI. Trimming stripped 6 bases from V and 2 bases from J, with 13 bases between. The CDR3 has 14 amino acids. This CDR3 reads CASSERVANYGYTF. CDR3 nucleotide sequence: TGTGCCAGCAGCGAGCGGGTAGCGAACTATGGCTACACCTTC.

This clone was detected only once. The V gene is TRBV7-6, the J gene TRBJ2-7; 13 bases line up with TRBD2. The V segment lost 1 base and the J segment 2 bases; nucleotides outside the gene matches: 8. The CDR3 has 18 amino acids. Germline-derived CDR1 and CDR2 are SGHVS and FNYEAQ. The CDR3: CASSLGVGLAGDPYEQYF. The CDR3 DNA follows: TGTGCCAGCAGCTTAGGCGTCGGACTAGCGGGAGACCCCTACGAGCAGTACTTC.

A single count supports this clone. This rearrangement joins TRBV5-1 to TRBJ2-3, with D perhaps TRBD1 (6 bases). The CDR3 spans 15 residues. Per germline, CDR1 SGHRS and CDR2 YFSETQ. Trimming took off 0 bases at V and 3 bases at J, with 11 bases between the two ends. The CDR3 region is CASSLAPRGTDTQYF. The CDR3 nucleotides read TGCGCCAGCAGCTTGGCCCCTAGGGGGACAGATACGCAGTATTTT.

The chain is built from TRBV27 and TRBJ2-7; TRBD2 aligns across 7 bases. Germline V gene data show CDR1 as MNHEY and CDR2 as SMNVEV (reference sequence). The CDR3 totals 16 residues. V dropped 5 bases and J dropped 0; count of bases not matched to a gene: 10. This chain's CDR3 is CASSPRPSGHSYEQYF. CDR3 nucleotide sequence: TGTGCCAGCAGTCCACGTCCTAGCGGCCACTCCTACGAGCAGTACTTC.

The chain uses TRBV19 and TRBJ2-2; tentatively, D is TRBD2 (5 bases). V was trimmed by 6 bases and J by 0 bases, leaving 11 bases between them. The CDR3 runs 15 residues. Germline V CDR1 and CDR2: LNHDA, SQIVND (reference sequence). The CDR3 protein is CASSLRVANTGELFF. CDR3 nucleotides: TGTGCCAGTAGCCTGAGGGTAGCGAACACCGGGGAGCTGTTTTTT.